This is a list of T cell receptor beta chains from one sample in a study of circulating CD8 cells and anti-PD-1 response in melanoma. From the reads, TCRdb called clonotypes with MiXCR, one entry per CDR3 protein. Its clone listing holds about 13 distinct CDR3 sequences. Sequenced material: CD8+ T cells from PBMCs, taken at baseline or after one month of anti-PD-1 therapy (not recorded which). The origin of the receptors is a human donor with melanoma. CDR3s include the opening cysteine and the closing phenylalanine or tryptophan. D genes are given only for firm matches. Size tells how often a clone was seen (once, few, many) or the class of an expanded clone, and some rows leave it out.

abundance	j_gene	d_gene	v_gene	CDR3nt	CDR3aa
hyperexpanded	TRBJ2-4	.	TRBV19	TGTGCCAGTCCAGGGGAAAACATTCAGTACTTC	CASPGENIQYF
.	TRBJ1-1	.	TRBV19	TGTGCCAGTAGTCCCCCACTCTGGGCAGGGAGGACTGAAGCTTTCTTT	CASSPPLWAGRTEAFF
hyperexpanded	TRBJ2-3	TRBD2	TRBV24-1	TGTGCCACCAGTGATTTGCAAATCGGACTAGTGGACGACTTGGCTAGCACAGATACGCAGTATTTT	CATSDLQIGLVDDLASTDTQYF
large	TRBJ2-2	TRBD2	TRBV19	TGTGCCAGTAGTCGGAGGCTAGCGGGAACATACGGGGAGCTGTTTTTT	CASSRRLAGTYGELFF
hyperexpanded	TRBJ2-5	TRBD2	TRBV5-1	TGCGCCAGCAGCTTGGCGACTAGCGGGATGCAAGAGACCCAGTACTTC	CASSLATSGMQETQYF